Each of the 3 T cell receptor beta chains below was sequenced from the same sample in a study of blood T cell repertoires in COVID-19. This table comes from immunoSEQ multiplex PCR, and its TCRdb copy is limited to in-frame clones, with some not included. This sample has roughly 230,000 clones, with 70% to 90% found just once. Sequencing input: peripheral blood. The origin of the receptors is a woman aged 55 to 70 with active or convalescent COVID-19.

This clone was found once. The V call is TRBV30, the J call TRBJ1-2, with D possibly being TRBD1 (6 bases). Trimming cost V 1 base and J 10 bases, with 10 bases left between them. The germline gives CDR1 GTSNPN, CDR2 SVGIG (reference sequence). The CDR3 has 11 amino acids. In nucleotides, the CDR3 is TGTGCCTGGAGTGCGGGACACCACTACACCTTC. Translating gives CAWSAGHHYTF.

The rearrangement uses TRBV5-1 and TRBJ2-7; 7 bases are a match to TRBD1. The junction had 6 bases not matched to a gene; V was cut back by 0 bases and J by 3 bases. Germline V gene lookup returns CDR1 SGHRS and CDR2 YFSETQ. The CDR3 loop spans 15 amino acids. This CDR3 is CASSLDTGVFYEQYF. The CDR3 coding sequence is TGCGCCAGCAGCTTGGATACAGGGGTTTTCTACGAGCAGTACTTC.

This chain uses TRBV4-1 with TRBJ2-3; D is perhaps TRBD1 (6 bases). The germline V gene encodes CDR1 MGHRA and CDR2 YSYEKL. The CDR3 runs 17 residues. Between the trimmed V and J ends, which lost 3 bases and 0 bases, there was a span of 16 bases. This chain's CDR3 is CASSHQGGRSSTDTQYF. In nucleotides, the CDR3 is TGCGCCAGCAGCCATCAAGGGGGAAGAAGCAGCACAGATACGCAGTATTTT.